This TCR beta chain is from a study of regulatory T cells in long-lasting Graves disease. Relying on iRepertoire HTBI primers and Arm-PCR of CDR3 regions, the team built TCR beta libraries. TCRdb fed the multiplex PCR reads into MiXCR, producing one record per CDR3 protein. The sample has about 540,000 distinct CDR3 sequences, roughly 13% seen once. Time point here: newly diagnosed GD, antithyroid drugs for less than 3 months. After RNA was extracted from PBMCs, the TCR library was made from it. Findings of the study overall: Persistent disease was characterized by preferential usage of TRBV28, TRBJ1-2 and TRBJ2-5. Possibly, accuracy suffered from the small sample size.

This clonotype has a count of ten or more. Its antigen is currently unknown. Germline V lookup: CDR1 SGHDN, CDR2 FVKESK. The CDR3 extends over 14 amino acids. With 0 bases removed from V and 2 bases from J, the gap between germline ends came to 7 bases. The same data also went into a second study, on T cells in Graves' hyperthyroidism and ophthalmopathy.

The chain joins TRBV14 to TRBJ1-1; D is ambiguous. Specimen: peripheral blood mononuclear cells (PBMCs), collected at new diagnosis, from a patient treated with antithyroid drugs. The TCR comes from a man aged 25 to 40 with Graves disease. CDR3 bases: TGTGCCAGCAGCCAAGACCCGGAAAACACTGAAGCTTTCTTT. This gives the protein CASSQDPENTEAFF.